These 19 T cell receptor beta chains were sequenced from one sample in a study of blood T cell repertoires in COVID-19. This table comes from immunoSEQ multiplex PCR, and its TCRdb copy is limited to in-frame clones, with some not included. The repertoire holds some 350,000 clones, 80% to 90% seen once, with roughly 5.2% in the top ten. Sequenced: PBMCs or T cells enriched from blood (not recorded which). The source is a woman between 25 and 40 years old who had recovered from COVID-19.

This chain links TRBV9 with TRBJ2-7; tentative D call: TRBD2 (6 bases). Trimming removed 3 bases from V and 0 bases from J, with 13 bases in between. The CDR3 has 15 amino acids. Germline V lookup: CDR1 SGDLS, CDR2 YYNGEE. The CDR3 coding sequence is TGTGCCAGCAGCGGCGGGACCCTGAGCTCCTACGAGCAGTACTTC. Its translation is CASSGGTLSSYEQYF.

The chain is built from TRBV4-3 and TRBJ1-2; tentatively, D is TRBD1 (5 bases). Germline assignment: CDR1 LGHNA and CDR2 YSLEER. V gave up 1 base and J gave up 4 bases, with 13 bases separating them. The CDR3 runs to 15 residues. The CDR3 DNA reads as TGCGCCAGCAGCCAAGCCGAAGGGGTGCCCTATGGCTACACCTTC. Amino acids: CASSQAEGVPYGYTF.

V is TRBV4-1 and J is TRBJ1-5; 8 bases agree with TRBD1. Germline V gene data show CDR1 as MGHRA and CDR2 as YSYEKL. CDR3 length: 15 residues. V shed 3 bases and J 7 bases; nucleotides not matched to a gene: 8. The CDR3: CASSHDTGGWQPQHF. In DNA form, the CDR3 reads TGCGCCAGCAGCCACGATACAGGGGGGTGGCAGCCCCAGCATTTT.

The CDR3 sequence: CASSRQGRETQYF. CDR3 coding DNA: TGTGCCAGCAGCCGACAGGGGAGGGAGACCCAGTACTTC. The V gene is TRBV7-9, the J gene TRBJ2-5; 8 positions agree with TRBD1. The CDR3 sequence is 13 residues long. Germline CDR1 SEHNR, CDR2 FQNEAQ (reference sequence). The J segment lost 5 bases and the V segment lost 5 bases, leaving 4 bases of the junction unmatched.

The V and J genes are TRBV7-9 and TRBJ2-7; 7 bases are a match to TRBD1. Trimming at V came to 6 bases and at J to 6 bases, leaving 8 bases not matched to a gene. CDR1 is SEHNR and CDR2 is FQNEAQ in the germline V gene (reference sequence). CDR3 size: 13 residues. CDR3 sequence: CASSSYRGGEQYF. CDR3 nucleotide sequence: TGTGCCAGCAGTTCATACAGGGGTGGCGAGCAGTACTTC.

This clone was detected a few times. The chain is built from TRBV2 and TRBJ1-5; D gene uncertain. Germline loops: CDR1 SNHLY, CDR2 FYNNEI. This CDR3 has 15 residues. V was shortened by 11 bases and J by 1 base, with 18 bases between the two germline ends. For the CDR3, the DNA is TGTGCCTCCAGCTGGGAAGCGGGAAGCAATCAGCCCCAGCATTTT. Protein: CASSWEAGSNQPQHF.

This clone was detected once. V gene TRBV28 combines with J gene TRBJ1-5, with a possible D match to TRBD1 (5 bases). V was clipped by 0 bases and J by 5 bases, with 8 bases between them. CDR3 length: 14 amino acids. Germline CDR1 reads MDHEN; CDR2 reads SYDVKM. The CDR3 bases are TGTGCCAGCAGTTTATGGACAGCCGATCAGCCCCAGCATTTT. It encodes CASSLWTADQPQHF.

This clone has only one observation. CDR3 DNA: TGTGCCAGCAGCTTAGTGACTAGCGGGATCACCGGGGAGCTGTTTTTT. Protein: CASSLVTSGITGELFF. The V and J genes are TRBV11-2 and TRBJ2-2; TRBD2 matches at 11 bases. The trim removed 1 base at V and 4 bases at J, leaving 2 bases unmatched. Germline V lookup: CDR1 SGHAT, CDR2 FQNNGV. The CDR3 consists of 16 residues.

V gene TRBV12-5 combines with J gene TRBJ2-5; D is possibly TRBD1 (5 bases). The length of the CDR3 is 16 residues. Germline CDR1 LGHNT, CDR2 FRNRAP. Deletions cut 3 bases from V and 2 bases from J, with 16 bases between. CDR3 sequence (DNA): TGTGCTAGTGGTTTCGGACACAGTCTCCTTCAAGAGACCCAGTACTTC. Protein sequence: CASGFGHSLLQETQYF.

This rearrangement joins TRBV27 to TRBJ1-2; 9 positions match TRBD1. This CDR3 comprises 17 residues. Germline trimming cut 5 bases from V and 3 bases from J; bases unmatched to any gene: 13. Germline loops: CDR1 MNHEY, CDR2 SMNVEV (reference sequence). The DNA of the CDR3 is TGTGCCAGCAGTACTTTATCACTGGGACAGGGAGACTATGGCTACACCTTC. Amino acid sequence: CASSTLSLGQGDYGYTF.

The sample holds one count of this clone. The chain carries TRBV5-1 and TRBJ1-1; D is undetermined. Per germline, CDR1 SGHRS and CDR2 YFSETQ. CDR3 size: 13 residues. Trimming took off 5 bases at V and 2 bases at J, with 10 bases between the two ends. CDR3 DNA: TGCGCCAGCAGTCAGGAAGTTAACACTGAAGCTTTCTTT. Translated, it gives CASSQEVNTEAFF.

The chain recombines TRBV6-5 with TRBJ2-2, with D possibly matching TRBD1 (5 bases). The V end was cut by 2 bases, the J end by 6 bases, with 16 bases between. In germline, CDR1 is MNHEY, CDR2 SVGAGI. This CDR3 has 16 amino acids. The CDR3 nucleotides read TGTGCCAGCAGTTACCCCGCAGGGTCCAGGTCCGGGGAGCTGTTTTTT. It codes for CASSYPAGSRSGELFF.

The chain links TRBV5-1 to TRBJ1-3; D is perhaps TRBD1 (6 bases). The germline V and J ends were trimmed by 4 bases and 3 bases, with 14 bases remaining between them. Germline V gene data show CDR1 as SGHRS and CDR2 as YFSETQ. This CDR3 spans 15 amino acids. The DNA of the CDR3 is TGCGCCAGCAGCGCGGAACAGGGAGTTGGAAACACCATATATTTT. This translates into CASSAEQGVGNTIYF.

The chain uses TRBV5-4 and TRBJ2-5, with D possibly TRBD2 on 5 matching bases. Trimming left V 0 bases short and J 2 bases short, with 8 bases between. The CDR3 has 14 residues. Germline CDR1 reads SGHNT; CDR2 reads YYREEE (reference sequence). CDR3: CASSLDLAQETQYF. The DNA for the CDR3 is TGTGCCAGCAGCTTGGATTTAGCGCAAGAGACCCAGTACTTC.

The chain employs TRBV5-1 and TRBJ1-1, with a possible D match to TRBD1 (5 bases). V lost 0 bases and J 6 bases, leaving 18 bases between the germline ends. This CDR3 spans 16 amino acids. Germline loops: CDR1 SGHRS, CDR2 YFSETQ. The CDR3: CASSLAVRGSEAEAFF. The CDR3 region has the DNA TGCGCCAGCAGCTTGGCGGTAAGGGGAAGTGAGGCTGAAGCTTTCTTT.

Comments on this clone: This sample also contains other DNA sequences that code for the same CDR3. V gene TRBV9 combines with J gene TRBJ1-1; no clear D gene. V was pared by 0 bases and J by 0 bases, with 6 bases between. This CDR3 contains 14 residues. The germline gives CDR1 SGDLS, CDR2 YYNGEE. CDR3 protein: CASSVGLMNTEAFF. In DNA, the CDR3 is TGTGCCAGCAGCGTAGGACTAATGAACACTGAAGCTTTCTTT.

V gene TRBV5-8 combines with J gene TRBJ1-2; 10 bases line up with TRBD1. Germline V gene lookup returns CDR1 SGHTS and CDR2 YDEGEE. The junction had 3 bases not matched to a gene; V was cut back by 4 bases and J by 0 bases. This CDR3 has 15 residues. The CDR3 sequence: CASSGGTGANYGYTF. For the CDR3, the DNA is TGTGCCAGCAGCGGGGGGACAGGGGCTAACTATGGCTACACCTTC.

This sequence joins TRBV2 and TRBJ2-7; 10 bases map to TRBD1. After removal of 4 bases from V and 3 bases from J, the junction contained 6 bases not matched to a gene. The CDR3 runs 15 residues. Germline-derived CDR1 and CDR2 are SNHLY and FYNNEI. The CDR3 DNA reads as TGTGCCAGCAGTGCCTACGGGACAGGGGACTACGAGCAGTACTTC. This codes for CASSAYGTGDYEQYF.

Only a few counts were recorded for this clone. CDR3 in amino acids: CASSPPGGGDTQYF. DNA for the CDR3: TGTGCCAGCAGCCCACCGGGGGGGGGAGATACGCAGTATTTT. The V call is TRBV7-2, the J call TRBJ2-3; 8 bases match TRBD2. Trimming cost V 5 bases and J 5 bases; bases outside gene matches: 6. The CDR3 runs 14 residues. Germline V lookup: CDR1 SGHTA, CDR2 FQGNSA.